This T cell receptor beta chain emerged from a study of T cell responses to AZD1222 COVID-19 vaccine. Clones were sequenced by immunoSEQ multiplex PCR, and TCRdb holds only the in-frame ones, with some missing. The sample shows over 100,000 clones, over 75% of them seen only once. This CDR3 contains 15 residues. V was shortened by 4 bases and J by 1 base, with 13 bases between the two germline ends. CDR1 is SNHLY, CDR2 FYNNEI, per germline. Of note for this clone: Its matching antigen is unknown.

Study-wide findings and caveats: Just six AZD1222 recipients were seropositive at baseline. Nearly half of spike-specific TCRs reportedly target variant regions that are unmutated in the B.1.351 and B.1.1.7 variants. The peak T cell response came first, and repertoires were sampled only after it.

Sequences were derived from peripheral blood, sampled on day 0 of AZD1222 vaccination. The sequence was collected from an adult in good health. The rearrangement uses TRBV2 and TRBJ1-1, with D possibly matching TRBD1 (5 bases). The CDR3 reads CASSGQGRGNTEAFF. DNA for the CDR3: TGTGCCAGCAGTGGGCAGGGCCGAGGGAACACTGAAGCTTTCTTT.